This T cell receptor beta chain is from a study of T cell responses to AZD1222 COVID-19 vaccine. Study-level results: Two doses of AZD1222 preceded a rise in Spike-specific TCR breadth and depth. Baseline testing showed seropositivity in only six or seven AZD1222 recipients.

Concerning this clone itself: Its target is not known.

The table came from immunoSEQ multiplex PCR; TCRdb's copy has only in-frame clones and leaves some out. The sample has about 96,000 clones; 80% to 90% are singletons. V was cut by 7 bases and J by 3 bases, with 6 bases left in between. Germline V gene lookup returns CDR1 MNHEY and CDR2 SVGAGI. This CDR3 contains 11 residues. The clonotype originates from an adult in good health. The chain employs TRBV6-5 and TRBJ2-5, with unresolved D. The source material was peripheral blood, sampled on day 0 of AZD1222 vaccination. CDR3: CASIREETQYF. CDR3 nucleotides: TGTGCCAGCATCCGGGAAGAGACCCAGTACTTC.